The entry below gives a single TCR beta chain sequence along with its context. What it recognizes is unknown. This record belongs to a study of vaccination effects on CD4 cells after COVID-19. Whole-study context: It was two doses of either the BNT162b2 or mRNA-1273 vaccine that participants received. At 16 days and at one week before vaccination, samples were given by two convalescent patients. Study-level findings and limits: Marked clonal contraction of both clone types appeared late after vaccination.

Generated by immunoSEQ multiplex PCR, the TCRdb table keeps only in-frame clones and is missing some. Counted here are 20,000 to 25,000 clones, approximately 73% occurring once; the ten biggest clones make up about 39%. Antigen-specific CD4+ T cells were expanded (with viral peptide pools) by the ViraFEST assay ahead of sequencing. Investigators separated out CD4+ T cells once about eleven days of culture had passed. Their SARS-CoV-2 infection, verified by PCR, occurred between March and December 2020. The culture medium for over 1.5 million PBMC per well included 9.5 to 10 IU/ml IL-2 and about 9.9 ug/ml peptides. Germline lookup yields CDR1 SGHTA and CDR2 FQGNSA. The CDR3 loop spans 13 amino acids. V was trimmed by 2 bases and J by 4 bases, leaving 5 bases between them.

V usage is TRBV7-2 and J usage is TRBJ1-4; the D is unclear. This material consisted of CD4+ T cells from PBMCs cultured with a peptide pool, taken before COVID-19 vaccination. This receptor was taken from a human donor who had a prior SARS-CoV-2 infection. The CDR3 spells CASSLSFNEKLFF. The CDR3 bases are TGTGCCAGCAGCTTAAGCTTTAATGAAAAACTGTTTTTT.